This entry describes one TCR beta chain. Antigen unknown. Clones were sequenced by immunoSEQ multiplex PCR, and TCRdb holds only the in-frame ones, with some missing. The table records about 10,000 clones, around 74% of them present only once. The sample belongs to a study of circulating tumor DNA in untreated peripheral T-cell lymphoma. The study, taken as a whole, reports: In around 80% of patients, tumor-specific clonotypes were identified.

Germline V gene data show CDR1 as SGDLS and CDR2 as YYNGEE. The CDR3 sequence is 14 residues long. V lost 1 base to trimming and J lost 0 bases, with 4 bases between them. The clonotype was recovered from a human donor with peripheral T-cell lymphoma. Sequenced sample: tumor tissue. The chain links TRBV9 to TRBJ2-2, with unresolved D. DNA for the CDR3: TGTGCCAGCAGCGTAAATCCGAACACCGGGGAGCTGTTTTTT. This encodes CASSVNPNTGELFF.